This T cell receptor beta chain was recovered during a study of T cells after posttransplantation cyclophosphamide. Study-wide results and limits: Recipient CMV seropositivity and CMV reactivation strongly tracked TRB clonality. Donor CD8+ memory clones often dominated recipient blood repertoires at later times.

Details on this clone: Its antigen is unidentified.

TCRdb's copy holds only in-frame clones and misses some; the assay was immunoSEQ multiplex PCR. Of some 47,000 clones listed, 85% to 90% are singletons. This receptor was identified in a man aged 30 to 45 with a blood cancer, CMV-positive, and with a related stem cell donor. Sequencing used PBMCs.

CDR3 amino acids: CASSLGQGTRYGYTF. CDR3 in DNA: TGTGCCAGCAGCTTAGGGCAGGGAACGCGCTATGGCTACACCTTC. The V call is TRBV7-9, the J call TRBJ1-2, with D tentatively TRBD1 (5 bases). CDR3 length: 15 amino acids. Germline V gene lookup returns CDR1 SEHNR and CDR2 FQNEAQ (reference sequence). V was cut by 1 base and J by 4 bases, with 13 bases left in between.